Here is one T cell receptor beta chain with its context. The sample comes from a study of blood T cell repertoires in COVID-19. For the study at large: Samples came from the United States, Italy and Spain, spanning acute and convalescent COVID-19. T cells, B-cell-depleted T cells, or PBMCs supplied cDNA or gDNA.

In the original workflow: Nucleated cell number was recorded as an estimate derived from reference gene primer amplification. Libraries were prepared by immunoSEQ multiplex PCR; TCRdb keeps only in-frame clonotypes and omits some of them. That table is the source of V, J and clone size, and D and trimming were worked out from the DNA. The profile shows tens of thousands of clones, 87% of them singletons. The germline V gene has CDR1 SGHNT and CDR2 YYREEE (reference sequence). With 0 bases clipped from V and 5 bases from J, the junction kept 10 bases outside the gene matches. The CDR3 loop spans 16 amino acids.

This TCR was sampled from a human donor with acute or convalescent COVID-19. The donor label of this sample is uncertain. Sequencing was performed on peripheral blood. The chain links TRBV5-4 to TRBJ1-2, with 7 bases matching TRBD1. In DNA, the CDR3 is TGTGCCAGCAGCTTGGCCAAGGGGGCCAGCACTTATGGCTACACCTTC. Its translation: CASSLAKGASTYGYTF.